This T cell receptor beta chain was sequenced for a study of beta chain features in type 1 diabetes. Study in general: On cell yields, gender and age, patients and healthy donors were similar.

This clone was picked up a small number of times. Its antigen is not known. Overall study results and limits: A PCR bias possibly favoring shorter templates would apply equally to patients and controls.

From germline, CDR1 is SGHRS and CDR2 YFSETQ. Losses at the gene ends were 6 bases for V and 1 base for J; bases not matched to a gene: 11. This CDR3 has 16 residues. What was sequenced were expressed TCRB transcripts, since all of the isolated RNA had been reverse transcribed. The read count averaged about 3.57 million across naive, central memory and regulatory T cell samples. TCRdb keeps only in-frame clones here, not all; method: immunoSEQ multiplex PCR. The table has just under 150,000 clones, around 9.3% seen once; the top ten hold less than 1.5%. The sequencing sample was made of naive CD4+ T cells from blood. The chain is built from TRBV5-1 and TRBJ2-3; 7 bases align to TRBD1. The sequence derives from a man between 18 and 35 years old in good health. CDR3 region: CASTRDSLRGTDTQYF. Written as DNA, the CDR3 is TGCGCCAGCACCCGGGACAGCCTCCGGGGCACAGATACGCAGTATTTT.